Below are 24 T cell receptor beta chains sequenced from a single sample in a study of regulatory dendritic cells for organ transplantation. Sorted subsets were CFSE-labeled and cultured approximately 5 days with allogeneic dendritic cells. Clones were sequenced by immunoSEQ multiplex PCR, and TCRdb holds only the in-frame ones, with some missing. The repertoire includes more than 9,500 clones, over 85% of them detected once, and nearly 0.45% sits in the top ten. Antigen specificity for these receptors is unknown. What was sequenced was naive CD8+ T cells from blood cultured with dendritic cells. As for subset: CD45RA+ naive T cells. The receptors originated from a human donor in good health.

The DNA for the CDR3 is TGTGCCAGCAGCCCGTACCGGCAGGATGAGCAGTTCTTC. Its protein is CASSPYRQDEQFF. V is TRBV9 and J is TRBJ2-1; the D is unclear. The length of the CDR3 is 13 residues. The germline CDR1 and CDR2 sequences are SGDLS and YYNGEE. V dropped 4 bases and J dropped 8 bases, with 13 bases sitting between them.

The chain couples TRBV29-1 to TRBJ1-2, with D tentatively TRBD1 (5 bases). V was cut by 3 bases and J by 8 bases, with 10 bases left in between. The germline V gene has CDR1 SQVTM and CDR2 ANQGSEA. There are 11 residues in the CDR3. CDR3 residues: CSVDPGSGYTF. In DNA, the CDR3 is TGCAGCGTTGACCCAGGGAGCGGCTACACCTTC.

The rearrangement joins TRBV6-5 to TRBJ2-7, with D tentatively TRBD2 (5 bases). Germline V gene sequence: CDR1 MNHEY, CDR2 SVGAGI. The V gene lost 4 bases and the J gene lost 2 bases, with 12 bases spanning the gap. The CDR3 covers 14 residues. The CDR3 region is CASSFGSGAYEQYF. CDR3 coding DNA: TGTGCCAGCAGTTTTGGGAGCGGAGCCTACGAGCAGTACTTC.

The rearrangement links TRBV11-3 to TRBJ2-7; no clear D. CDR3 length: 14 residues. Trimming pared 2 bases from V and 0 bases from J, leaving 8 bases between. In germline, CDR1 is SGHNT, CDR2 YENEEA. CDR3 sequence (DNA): TGTGCCAGCAGCTTATGCGAGAGCTCCTACGAGCAGTACTTC. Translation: CASSLCESSYEQYF.

CDR3 sequence reads: CASSQVQGPSTDTQYF. DNA for the CDR3: TGTGCCAGCAGCCAAGTTCAGGGGCCCAGCACAGATACGCAGTATTTT. The V call is TRBV4-2, the J call TRBJ2-3; tentatively, D is TRBD1 (6 bases). CDR1 is LGHNA, CDR2 YNFKEQ, per germline. This CDR3 contains 16 residues. V lost 1 base to trimming and J lost 0 bases, with 11 bases between them.

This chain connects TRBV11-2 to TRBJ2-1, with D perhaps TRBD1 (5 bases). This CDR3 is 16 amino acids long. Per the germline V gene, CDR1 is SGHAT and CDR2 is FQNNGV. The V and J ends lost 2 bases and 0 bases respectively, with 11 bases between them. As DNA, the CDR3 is TGTGCCAGCAGCTTAACCTACAGGAGCTCCTACAATGAGCAGTTCTTC. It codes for CASSLTYRSSYNEQFF.

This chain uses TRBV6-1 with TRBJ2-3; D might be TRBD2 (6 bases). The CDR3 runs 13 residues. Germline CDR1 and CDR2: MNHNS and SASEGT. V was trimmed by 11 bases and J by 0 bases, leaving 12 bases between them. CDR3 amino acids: CASTRPSTDTQYF. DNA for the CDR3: TGTGCCTCGACTAGACCTAGCACAGATACGCAGTATTTT.

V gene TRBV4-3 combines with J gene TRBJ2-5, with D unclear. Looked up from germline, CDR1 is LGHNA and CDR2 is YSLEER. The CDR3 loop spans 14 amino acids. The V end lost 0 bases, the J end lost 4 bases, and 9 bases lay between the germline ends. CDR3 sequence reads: CASSQEARRETQYF. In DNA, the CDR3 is TGCGCCAGCAGCCAAGAGGCCAGGCGAGAGACCCAGTACTTC.

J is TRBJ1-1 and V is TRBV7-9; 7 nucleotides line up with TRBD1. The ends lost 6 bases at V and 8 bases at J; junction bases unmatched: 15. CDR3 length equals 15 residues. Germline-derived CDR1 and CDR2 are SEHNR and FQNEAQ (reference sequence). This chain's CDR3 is CASRQNLQGRVEAFF. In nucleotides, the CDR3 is TGTGCCAGCAGGCAGAATCTACAGGGGCGAGTAGAAGCTTTCTTT.

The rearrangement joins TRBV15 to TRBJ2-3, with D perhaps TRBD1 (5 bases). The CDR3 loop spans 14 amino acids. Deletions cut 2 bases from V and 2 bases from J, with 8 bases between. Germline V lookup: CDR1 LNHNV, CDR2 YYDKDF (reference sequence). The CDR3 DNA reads TGTGCCACCAGCAGACAGGGATCCACAGATACGCAGTATTTT. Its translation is CATSRQGSTDTQYF. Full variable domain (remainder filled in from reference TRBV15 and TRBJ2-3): DAMVIQNPRYQVTQFGKPVTLSCSQTLNHNVMYWYQQKSSQAPKLLFHYYDKDFNNEADTPDNFQSRRPNTSFCFLDIRSPGLGDTAMYLCATSRQGSTDTQYFGPGTRLTVL.

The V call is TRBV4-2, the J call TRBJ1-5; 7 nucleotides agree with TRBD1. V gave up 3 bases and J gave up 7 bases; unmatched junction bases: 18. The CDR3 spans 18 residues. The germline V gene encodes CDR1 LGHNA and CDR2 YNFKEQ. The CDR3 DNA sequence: TGTGCCAGCAGCCATCGCGAGATTACAGGGGAGAAAGAACAGCCCCAGCATTTT. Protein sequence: CASSHREITGEKEQPQHF.

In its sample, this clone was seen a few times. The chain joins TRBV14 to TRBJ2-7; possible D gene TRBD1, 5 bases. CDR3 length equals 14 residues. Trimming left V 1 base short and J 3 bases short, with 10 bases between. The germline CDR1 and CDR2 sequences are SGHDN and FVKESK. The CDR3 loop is CASSQGQGGYEQYF. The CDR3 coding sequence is TGTGCCAGCAGCCAAGGGCAGGGCGGCTACGAGCAGTACTTC.

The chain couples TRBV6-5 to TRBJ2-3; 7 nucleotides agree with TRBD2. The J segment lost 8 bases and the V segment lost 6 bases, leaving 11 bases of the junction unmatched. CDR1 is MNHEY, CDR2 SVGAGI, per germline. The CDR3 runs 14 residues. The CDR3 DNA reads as TGTGCCAGCAGCCTCACGGGCCCGGGGGGTACGCAGTATTTT. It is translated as CASSLTGPGGTQYF.

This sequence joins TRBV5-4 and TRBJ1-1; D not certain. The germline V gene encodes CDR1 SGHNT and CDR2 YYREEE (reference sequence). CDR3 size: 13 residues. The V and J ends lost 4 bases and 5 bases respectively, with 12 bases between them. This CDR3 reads CASSPDQDTEAFF. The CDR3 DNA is TGTGCCAGCAGCCCGGATCAGGATACTGAAGCTTTCTTT.

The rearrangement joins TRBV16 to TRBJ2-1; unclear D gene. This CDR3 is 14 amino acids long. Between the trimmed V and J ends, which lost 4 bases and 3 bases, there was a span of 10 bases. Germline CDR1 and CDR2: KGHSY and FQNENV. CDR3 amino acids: CASSLVMDYNEQFF. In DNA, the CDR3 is TGTGCCAGCAGCCTAGTGATGGACTACAATGAGCAGTTCTTC.

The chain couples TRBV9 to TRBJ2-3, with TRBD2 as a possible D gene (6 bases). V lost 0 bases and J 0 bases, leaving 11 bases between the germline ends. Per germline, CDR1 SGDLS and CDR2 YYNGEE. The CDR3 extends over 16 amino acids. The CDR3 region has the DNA TGTGCCAGCAGCGTAGTTTCGGCGGGGAGCACAGATACGCAGTATTTT. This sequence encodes CASSVVSAGSTDTQYF. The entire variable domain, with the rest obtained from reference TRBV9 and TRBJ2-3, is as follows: DSGVTQTPKHLITATGQRVTLRCSPRSGDLSVYWYQQSLDQGLQFLIQYYNGEERAKGNILERFSAQQFPDLHSELNLSSLELGDSALYFCASSVVSAGSTDTQYFGPGTRLTVL.

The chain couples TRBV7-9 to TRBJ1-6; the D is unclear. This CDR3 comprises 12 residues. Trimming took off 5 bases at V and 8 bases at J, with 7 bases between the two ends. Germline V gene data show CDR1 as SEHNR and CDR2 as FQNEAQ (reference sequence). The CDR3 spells CASSPYDSPLHF. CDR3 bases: TGTGCCAGCAGCCCGTACGATTCACCCCTCCACTTT.

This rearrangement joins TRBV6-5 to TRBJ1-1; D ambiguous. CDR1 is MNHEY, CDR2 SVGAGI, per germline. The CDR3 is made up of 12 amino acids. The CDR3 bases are TGTGCAGCGAGACCCTACTTCACTGAAGCTTTCTTT. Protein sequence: CAARPYFTEAFF.

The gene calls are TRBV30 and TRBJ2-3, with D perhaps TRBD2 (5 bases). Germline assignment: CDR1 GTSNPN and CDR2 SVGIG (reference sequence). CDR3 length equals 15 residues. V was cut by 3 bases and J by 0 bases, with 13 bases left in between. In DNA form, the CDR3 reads TGTGCCTGGAGCGGGGTGGGGTTGAGCACAGATACGCAGTATTTT. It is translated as CAWSGVGLSTDTQYF.

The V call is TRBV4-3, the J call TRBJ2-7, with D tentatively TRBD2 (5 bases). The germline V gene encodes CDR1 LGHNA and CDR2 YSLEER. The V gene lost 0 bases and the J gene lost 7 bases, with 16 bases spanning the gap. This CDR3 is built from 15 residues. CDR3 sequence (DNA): TGCGCCAGCAGCCAAGACATAGGGTATCGGGAAGAGCAGTACTTC. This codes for CASSQDIGYREEQYF.

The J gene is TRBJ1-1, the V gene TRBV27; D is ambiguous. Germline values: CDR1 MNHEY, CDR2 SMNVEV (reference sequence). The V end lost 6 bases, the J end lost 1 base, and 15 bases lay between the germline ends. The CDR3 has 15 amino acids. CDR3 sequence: CASSSRLKPNTEAFF. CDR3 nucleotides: TGTGCCAGCAGCTCTAGGCTTAAACCGAACACTGAAGCTTTCTTT.

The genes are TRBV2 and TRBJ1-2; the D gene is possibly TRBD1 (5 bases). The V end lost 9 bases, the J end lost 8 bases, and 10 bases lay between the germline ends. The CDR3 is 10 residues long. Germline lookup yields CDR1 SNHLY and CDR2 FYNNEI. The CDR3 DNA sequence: TGTGCCAGGGATACAGGAGGCTACACCTTC. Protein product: CARDTGGYTF. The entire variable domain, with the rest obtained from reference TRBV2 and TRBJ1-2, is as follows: EPEVTQTPSHQVTQMGQEVILRCVPISNHLYFYWYRQILGQKVEFLVSFYNNEISEKSEIFDDQFSVERPDGSNFTLKIRSTKLEDSAMYFCARDTGGYTFGSGTRLTVV.

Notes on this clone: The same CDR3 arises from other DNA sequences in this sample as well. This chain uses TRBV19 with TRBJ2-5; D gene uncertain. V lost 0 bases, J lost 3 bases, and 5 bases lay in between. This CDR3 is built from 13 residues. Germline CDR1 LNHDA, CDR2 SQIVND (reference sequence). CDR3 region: CASSIDEEETQYF. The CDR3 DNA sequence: TGTGCCAGTAGTATAGATGAGGAAGAGACCCAGTACTTC.

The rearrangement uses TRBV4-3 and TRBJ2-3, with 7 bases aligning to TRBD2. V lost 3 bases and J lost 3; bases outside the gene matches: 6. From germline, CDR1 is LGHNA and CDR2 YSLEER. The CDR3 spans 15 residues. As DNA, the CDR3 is TGCGCCAGCAGCCACCCCCTGGGGGGGACAGATACGCAGTATTTT. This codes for CASSHPLGGTDTQYF.